The clone carrying this T cell receptor (beta chain) was seen only once. PCR primers comprised 60 Vbeta and 13 Jbeta primers. Libraries were prepared by immunoSEQ multiplex PCR; TCRdb keeps only in-frame clonotypes and omits some of them. The sample yields some 150,000 clones, around 78% seen once. This entry is derived from a study of cytomegalovirus exposure and HLA in healthy donors. CDR1 and CDR2 from the germline V gene are MNHEY and SMNVEV (reference sequence). This CDR3 has 16 amino acids. Between the trimmed V and J ends, which lost 0 bases and 3 bases, there was a span of 15 bases. This receptor was identified in a man aged 35 to 55 in good health and CMV-seropositive. This sequence joins TRBV27 and TRBJ2-7; D not certain. Sequencing used PBMCs. Written as DNA, the CDR3 is TGTGCCAGCAGTTTATCGGGCCCCACAAAGAACTACGAGCAGTACTTC. It specifies CASSLSGPTKNYEQYF.